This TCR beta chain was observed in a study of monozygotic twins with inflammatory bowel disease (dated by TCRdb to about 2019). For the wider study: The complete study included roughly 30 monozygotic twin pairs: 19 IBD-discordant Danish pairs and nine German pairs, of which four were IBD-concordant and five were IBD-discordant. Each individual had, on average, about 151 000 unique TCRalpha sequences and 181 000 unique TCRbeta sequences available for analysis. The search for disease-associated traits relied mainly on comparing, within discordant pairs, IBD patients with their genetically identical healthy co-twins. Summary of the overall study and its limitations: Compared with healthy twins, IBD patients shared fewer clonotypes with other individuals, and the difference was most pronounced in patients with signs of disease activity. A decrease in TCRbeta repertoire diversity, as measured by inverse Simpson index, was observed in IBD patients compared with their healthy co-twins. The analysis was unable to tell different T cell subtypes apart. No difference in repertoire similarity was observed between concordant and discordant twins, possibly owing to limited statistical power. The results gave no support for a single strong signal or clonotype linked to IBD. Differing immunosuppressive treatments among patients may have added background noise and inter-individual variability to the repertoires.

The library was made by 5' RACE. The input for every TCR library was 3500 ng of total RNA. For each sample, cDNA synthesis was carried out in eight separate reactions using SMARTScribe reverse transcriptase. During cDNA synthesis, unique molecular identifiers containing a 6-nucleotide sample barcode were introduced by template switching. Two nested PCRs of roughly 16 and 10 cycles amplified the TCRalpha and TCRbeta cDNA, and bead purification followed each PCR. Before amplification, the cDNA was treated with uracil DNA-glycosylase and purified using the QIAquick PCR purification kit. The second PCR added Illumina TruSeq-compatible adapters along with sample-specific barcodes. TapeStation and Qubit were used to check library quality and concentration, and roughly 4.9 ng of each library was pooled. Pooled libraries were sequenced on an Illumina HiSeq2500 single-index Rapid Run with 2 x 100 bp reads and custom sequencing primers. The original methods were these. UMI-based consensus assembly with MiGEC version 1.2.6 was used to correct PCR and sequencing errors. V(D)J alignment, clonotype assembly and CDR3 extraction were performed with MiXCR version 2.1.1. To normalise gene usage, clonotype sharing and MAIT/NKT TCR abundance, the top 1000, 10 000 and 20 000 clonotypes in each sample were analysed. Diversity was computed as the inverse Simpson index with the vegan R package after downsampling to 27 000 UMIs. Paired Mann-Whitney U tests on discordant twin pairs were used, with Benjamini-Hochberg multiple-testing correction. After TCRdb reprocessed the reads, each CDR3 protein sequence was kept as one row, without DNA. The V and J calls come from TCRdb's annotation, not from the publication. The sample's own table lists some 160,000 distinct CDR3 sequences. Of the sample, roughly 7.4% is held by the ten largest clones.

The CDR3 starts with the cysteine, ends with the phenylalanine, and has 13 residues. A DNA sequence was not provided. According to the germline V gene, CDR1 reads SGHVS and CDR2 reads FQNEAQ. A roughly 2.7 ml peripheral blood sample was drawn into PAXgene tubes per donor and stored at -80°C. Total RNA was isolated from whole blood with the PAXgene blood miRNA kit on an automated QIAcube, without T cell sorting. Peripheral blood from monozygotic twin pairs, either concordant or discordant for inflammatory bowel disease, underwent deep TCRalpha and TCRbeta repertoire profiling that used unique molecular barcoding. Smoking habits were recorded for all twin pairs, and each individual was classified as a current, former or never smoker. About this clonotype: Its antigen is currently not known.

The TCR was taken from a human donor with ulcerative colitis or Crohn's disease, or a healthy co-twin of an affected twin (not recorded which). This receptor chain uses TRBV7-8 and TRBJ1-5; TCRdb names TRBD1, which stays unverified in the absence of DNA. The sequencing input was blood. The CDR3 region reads CASSLTQGQPQHF.